This passage covers 21 T cell receptor beta chains from one sample sequenced in a study of T cell clonality in common variable immunodeficiency. Generated by immunoSEQ multiplex PCR, the TCRdb table keeps only in-frame clones and is missing some. This record lists around 55,000 clones, none seen once only, and the top ten clones contain approximately 0.84%. The specimen was peripheral blood mononuclear cells. These TCRs come from a person aged 18-69 years in good health.

This clone was seen repeatedly, ten times or more. The CDR3 end falls 3 residues outside the read, so it is completed with the germline J gene. The V call is TRBV29-1, the J call TRBJ2-7, with D possibly matching TRBD2 (6 bases). V gave up 4 bases and J gave up 5 bases, with 21 bases separating them. There are 15 residues in the CDR3. Germline V gives CDR1 SQVTM, CDR2 ANQGSEA. The part of the CDR3 DNA that was read is TGCAGCGTTGTTAAGGCGGGATTGGCGAGCAACGAG. Translation gives CSVVKAGLASNE. The whole CDR3 protein is CSVVKAGLASNEQYF.

This clone was counted many times. The read gets to within 3 residues of the CDR3 end, and the germline J gene fills in the rest. The chain recombines TRBV19 with TRBJ2-2; 11 positions agree with TRBD2. V was clipped by 7 bases and J by 3 bases; unmatched bases: 7. The germline V gene encodes CDR1 LNHDA and CDR2 SQIVND (reference sequence). The CDR3 length is 16 residues. CDR3 sequence: CASKLRGLADTGELFF. CDR3 DNA, as far as it was read: TGTGCCAGTAAACTAAGGGGACTAGCGGACACCGGGGAG. Full variable domain (rest looked up from reference TRBV19 and TRBJ2-2): DGGITQSPKYLFRKEGQNVTLSCEQNLNHDAMYWYRQDPGQGLRLIYYSQIVNDFQKGDIAEGYSVSREKKESFPLTVTSAQKNPTAFYLCASKLRGLADTGELFFGEGSRLTVL.

In its sample, this clone was seen many times. The sequenced fragment ends 3 residues before the CDR3 boundary, so the rest is inferred from the germline J gene. V is TRBV5-1 and J is TRBJ2-1; possibly TRBD1 for D (5 bases). Germline V gene data show CDR1 as SGHRS and CDR2 as YFSETQ. The V and J ends lost 4 bases and 8 bases respectively, with 19 bases between them. This CDR3 has 15 amino acids. The CDR3 here is CASSQQDHESDEQFF. Partial CDR3 DNA: TGCGCCAGCAGCCAACAGGATCATGAGTCGGATGAG.

This clone has a count of ten or more. The observed sequence ends 3 residues before the CDR3 terminus, with the missing tail filled in from the germline J gene. V and J are TRBV19 and TRBJ1-2; the match to TRBD1 covers 8 bases. Looked up from germline, CDR1 is LNHDA and CDR2 is SQIVND (reference sequence). The CDR3 runs to 16 residues. The part of the CDR3 DNA that was read is TGTGCCAGTAGTATAGATCGCCAGGGGGCGCGTGACGGC. As protein: CASSIDRQGARDG. The entire CDR3 sequence reads CASSIDRQGARDGYTF.

This clone was counted many times. The sequence runs out 3 residues before the end of the CDR3; the remainder is reconstructed from the germline J gene. The chain joins TRBV5-1 to TRBJ2-5; a weak D match, TRBD2 (5 bases). V was trimmed by 2 bases and J by 4 bases, leaving 12 bases between them. The CDR3 loop spans 14 amino acids. Germline loops: CDR1 SGHRS, CDR2 YFSETQ. Here the CDR3 reads CASSLAPGSETQYF. Partial CDR3 DNA: TGCGCCAGCAGCTTAGCCCCGGGGTCAGAGACC.

This clone was seen repeatedly, ten times or more. Coverage ceases 3 residues before the CDR3 finishes, and the germline J gene fills in the end. The chain is built from TRBV30 and TRBJ2-7; perhaps TRBD2 as D (6 bases). Per the germline V gene, CDR1 is GTSNPN and CDR2 is SVGIG (reference sequence). This CDR3 is built from 14 residues. V lost 3 bases and J lost 0, with 12 bases in between. This CDR3 reads CAWRIAESSYEQYF. CDR3 DNA, as far as it was read: TGTGCCTGGAGGATAGCGGAGAGCTCCTACGAG.

Many counts were recorded for this clone. Read sequence stops 3 residues before the CDR3 end, and the germline J gene provides the missing end. The rearrangement uses TRBV12-3 or TRBV12-4 and TRBJ2-7; D unclear. V was pared by 1 base and J by 6 bases, with 7 bases between. The CDR3 extends over 12 amino acids. CDR3 DNA (partial): TGTGCCAGCAGTTTAGTAGGGTCCGAG. It codes for CASSLVGSE. The CDR3 in full is CASSLVGSEQYF.

A note on this clone: The read comes to an end 3 residues before the CDR3 does, leaving the germline J gene to fill in the end. The gene calls are TRBV13 and TRBJ2-5; D may be TRBD2 (5 bases). V dropped 8 bases and J dropped 1 base, with 14 bases sitting between them. The V gene's germline CDR1 is PRHDT and CDR2 FYEKMQ (reference sequence). The CDR3 consists of 14 residues. CDR3 residues: CASARRGSQETQYF. The covered CDR3 bases are TGTGCCAGCGCCCGTCGGGGAAGCCAAGAGACC.

This clone was found many times. The CDR3 extends 3 residues past the end of the read, so its final part is completed from the germline J gene. Other nucleotide sequences from this sample produce the same CDR3. The rearrangement joins TRBV18 to TRBJ1-3, with TRBD1 matching 8 bases. The CDR3 contains 17 residues. J lost 4 bases, V lost 3 bases, and 11 bases had no gene match. Germline V gives CDR1 KGHSH, CDR2 LQKENI. CDR3 bases read: TGTGCCAGCTCACCGCTGAAAAGGACAGGGTCGGGAAACACC. The encoded protein is CASSPLKRTGSGNT. The entire CDR3 sequence reads CASSPLKRTGSGNTIYF.

In this sample, this clone turned up many times. The CDR3 extends 3 residues past the end of the read, so its final part is completed from the germline J gene. V is TRBV5-4 and J is TRBJ2-7; perhaps TRBD1 as D (6 bases). Deletions cut 2 bases from V and 5 bases from J, with 11 bases between. Germline values: CDR1 SGHNT, CDR2 YYREEE (reference sequence). This CDR3 has 13 residues. The CDR3 sequence is CASSLDRNHEQYF. The sequenced CDR3 bases are TGTGCCAGCAGCTTAGACAGGAACCACGAG.

This clone was observed at least ten times. The read terminates 3 residues ahead of where the CDR3 ends, so the germline J gene completes it. The genes are TRBV2 and TRBJ2-1; 9 bases align to TRBD2. The V gene end was trimmed by 7 bases and the J gene end by 4 bases; junction bases not matched to a gene: 8. Germline CDR1 is SNHLY and CDR2 is FYNNEI. The CDR3 has 15 amino acids. CDR3 bases read: TGTGCCAGCACCCCGGGGGCGGGGGGGTACAATGAG. Protein product: CASTPGAGGYNE. The whole CDR3 sequence reads CASTPGAGGYNEQFF.

This clone was recorded many times. The read falls 3 residues short of the CDR3 end, and the missing part is taken from the germline J gene. This chain connects TRBV7-9 to TRBJ1-1, with D perhaps matching TRBD1 (5 bases). With 1 base removed from V and 3 bases from J, the gap between germline ends came to 6 bases. Germline CDR1 reads SEHNR; CDR2 reads FQNEAQ (reference sequence). The CDR3 has 13 residues. The CDR3 spells CASSLGGDTEAFF. The DNA read from the CDR3 is TGTGCCAGCAGCTTAGGAGGGGACACTGAA.

This clone was recorded many times. Coverage ceases 3 residues before the CDR3 finishes, and the germline J gene fills in the end. This chain uses TRBV20-1 with TRBJ2-3, with TRBD1 matching 7 bases. The V and J ends lost 0 bases and 2 bases, in that order; junction bases with no gene match: 11. CDR1 and CDR2 (germline): DFQATT, SNEGSKA (reference sequence). The CDR3 totals 17 residues. The DNA read from the CDR3 is TGCAGTGCTAGAGATCTATACCGGGACAGCTACACAGATACG. This gives the protein CSARDLYRDSYTDT. The full-length CDR3 reads as CSARDLYRDSYTDTQYF.

This clone was found many times. The read falls 3 residues short of the CDR3 end, and the missing part is taken from the germline J gene. The rearrangement uses TRBV29-1 and TRBJ1-1; perhaps TRBD1 as D (5 bases). Germline V gene data show CDR1 as SQVTM and CDR2 as ANQGSEA. The CDR3 length is 13 residues. The V end was cut by 4 bases, the J end by 0 bases, with 9 bases between. The CDR3 spells CSVVTVMNTEAFF. Incomplete CDR3 DNA: TGCAGCGTTGTGACAGTCATGAACACTGAA.

This clone showed up many times. The read stops 3 residues short of the end of the CDR3; the missing end is completed from the germline J gene. This rearrangement joins TRBV7-2 to TRBJ2-5, with D maybe TRBD2 (5 bases). The V end was cut by 2 bases, the J end by 4 bases, with 11 bases between. Germline V gene sequence: CDR1 SGHTA, CDR2 FQGNSA. The CDR3 runs 14 residues. CDR3 bases read: TGTGCCAGCAGCTTATCCAGGAGGATAGAGACC. Translated, it gives CASSLSRRIET. The whole CDR3 protein is CASSLSRRIETQYF.

At least ten counts were recorded for this clone. Coverage ceases 3 residues before the CDR3 finishes, and the germline J gene fills in the end. V is TRBV5-8 and J is TRBJ1-1; no clear D gene. The CDR3 contains 14 residues. The V gene lost 4 bases and the J gene lost 1 base, with 11 bases spanning the gap. The germline V gene encodes CDR1 SGHTS and CDR2 YDEGEE. The DNA read from the CDR3 is TGTGCCAGCAGCCCCTTTAAGGGGAACACTGAA. Translating gives CASSPFKGNTE. In full, the CDR3 reads CASSPFKGNTEAFF.

This clone was seen many times. The CDR3 end falls 3 residues outside the read, so it is completed with the germline J gene. The J gene is TRBJ1-2, the V gene TRBV5-1, with 7 bases identical to TRBD1. The germline V gene encodes CDR1 SGHRS and CDR2 YFSETQ. Unmatched junction bases numbered 15, after V lost 4 bases and J lost 3 bases. This CDR3 comprises 17 residues. Incomplete CDR3 DNA: TGCGCCAGCAGCCTCCGGGGCCTACAGGGGCACTACTATGGC. Residues: CASSLRGLQGHYYG. The entire CDR3 protein is CASSLRGLQGHYYGYTF.

In its sample, this clone was seen many times. The read terminates 3 residues ahead of where the CDR3 ends, so the germline J gene completes it. The chain combines TRBV2 with TRBJ2-5; D might be TRBD2 (5 bases). The CDR3 is made up of 13 amino acids. V shed 10 bases and J shed 2 bases, with 14 bases lying between them. Germline assignment: CDR1 SNHLY and CDR2 FYNNEI. Incomplete CDR3 DNA: TGTGCCACCACTAAGGACTGGCAAGAGACC. Protein: CATTKDWQET. In full, the CDR3 is CATTKDWQETQYF. Looking up the rest from reference TRBV2 and TRBJ2-5 gives the full variable domain: EPEVTQTPSHQVTQMGQEVILRCVPISNHLYFYWYRQILGQKVEFLVSFYNNEISEKSEIFDDQFSVERPDGSNFTLKIRSTKLEDSAMYFCATTKDWQETQYFGPGTRLLVL.

The table lists this clone with many counts. The observed sequence ends 3 residues before the CDR3 terminus, with the missing tail filled in from the germline J gene. The chain employs TRBV5-4 and TRBJ1-6; D remains ambiguous. This CDR3 is built from 13 residues. CDR1 is SGHNT and CDR2 is YYREEE in the germline V gene (reference sequence). Trimming removed 4 bases at V and 6 bases at J, with 8 bases between. Partial CDR3 DNA: TGTGCCAGCAGCCGAGGACTTAATTCACCC. The encoded protein is CASSRGLNSP. The complete CDR3 protein is CASSRGLNSPLHF.

Many counts were recorded for this clone. The sequence runs out 3 residues before the end of the CDR3; the remainder is reconstructed from the germline J gene. V gene TRBV5-4 combines with J gene TRBJ2-3, with 15 positions matching TRBD2. This CDR3 is 16 amino acids long. Germline CDR1 is SGHNT and CDR2 is YYREEE (reference sequence). The CDR3: CASSYPGTSGRSAQYF. The CDR3 bases that were read are TGTGCCAGCAGTTATCCCGGGACTAGCGGGAGGTCTGCG.

This clone showed up many times. Sequencing ends 3 residues short of the CDR3 end; the germline J gene provides the rest. V gene TRBV10-1 combines with J gene TRBJ1-2; D remains unclear. In germline, CDR1 is WNHNN, CDR2 SYGVQD (reference sequence). Deletions cut 2 bases from V and 4 bases from J, with 8 bases between. This CDR3 is 13 amino acids long. CDR3 DNA (partial): TGCGCCAGCAGTGAGAATCTCGTCTATGGC. Translated: CASSENLVYG. From start to end, the CDR3 is CASSENLVYGYTF.